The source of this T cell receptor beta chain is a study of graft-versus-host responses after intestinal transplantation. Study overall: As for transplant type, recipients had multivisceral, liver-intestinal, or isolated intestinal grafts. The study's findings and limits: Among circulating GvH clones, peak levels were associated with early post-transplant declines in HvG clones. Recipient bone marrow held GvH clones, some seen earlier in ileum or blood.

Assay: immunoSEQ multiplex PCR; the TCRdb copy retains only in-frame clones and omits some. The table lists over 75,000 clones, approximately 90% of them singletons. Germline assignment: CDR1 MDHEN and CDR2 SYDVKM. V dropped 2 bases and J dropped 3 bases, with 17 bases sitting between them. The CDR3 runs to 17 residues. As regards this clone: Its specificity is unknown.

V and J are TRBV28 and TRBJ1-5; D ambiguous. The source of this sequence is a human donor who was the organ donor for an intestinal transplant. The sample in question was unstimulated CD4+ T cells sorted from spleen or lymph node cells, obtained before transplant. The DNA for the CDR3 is TGTGCCAGCAGTTTAAGGTCCTGGAGACTTGACAATCAGCCCCAGCATTTT. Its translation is CASSLRSWRLDNQPQHF.